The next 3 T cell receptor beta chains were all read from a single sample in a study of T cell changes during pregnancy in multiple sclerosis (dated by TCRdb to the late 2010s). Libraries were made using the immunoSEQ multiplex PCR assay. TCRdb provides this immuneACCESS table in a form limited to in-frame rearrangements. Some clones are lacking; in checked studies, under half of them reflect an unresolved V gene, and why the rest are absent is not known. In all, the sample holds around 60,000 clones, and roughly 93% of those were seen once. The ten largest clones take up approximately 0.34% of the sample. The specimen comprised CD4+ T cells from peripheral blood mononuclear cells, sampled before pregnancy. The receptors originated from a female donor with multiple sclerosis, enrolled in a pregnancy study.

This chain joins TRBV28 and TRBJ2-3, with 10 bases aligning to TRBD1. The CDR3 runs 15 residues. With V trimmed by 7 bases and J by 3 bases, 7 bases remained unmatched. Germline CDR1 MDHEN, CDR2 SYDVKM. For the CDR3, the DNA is TGTGCCAGCAAAAACCCGGGACAGGGGACAGATACGCAGTATTTT. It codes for CASKNPGQGTDTQYF.

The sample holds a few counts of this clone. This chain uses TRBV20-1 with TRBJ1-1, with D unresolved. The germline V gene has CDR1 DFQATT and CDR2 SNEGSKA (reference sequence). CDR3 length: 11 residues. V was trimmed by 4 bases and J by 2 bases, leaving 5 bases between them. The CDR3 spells CSATINTEAFF. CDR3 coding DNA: TGCAGTGCTACTATTAACACTGAAGCTTTCTTT.

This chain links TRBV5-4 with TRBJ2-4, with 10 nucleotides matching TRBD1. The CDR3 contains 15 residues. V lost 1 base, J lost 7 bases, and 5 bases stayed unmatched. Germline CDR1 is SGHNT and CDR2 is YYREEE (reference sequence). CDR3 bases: TGTGCCAGCAGCTTGCGGACAGGGGGTTTGAACATTCAGTACTTC. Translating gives CASSLRTGGLNIQYF.